This T cell receptor (beta chain) was found in a study of T cell responses to AZD1222 COVID-19 vaccine. Assay: immunoSEQ multiplex PCR; the TCRdb copy retains only in-frame clones and omits some. The sample shows over 85,000 clones, 94% of them seen only once. With 2 bases clipped from V and 6 bases from J, the junction kept 6 bases outside the gene matches. Per germline, CDR1 SGHAT and CDR2 FQNNGV. This CDR3 is built from 15 residues. The source material was peripheral blood, sampled 28 days after the second AZD1222 dose. The chain links TRBV11-2 to TRBJ1-1; the match to TRBD1 covers 10 bases. The TCR was taken from an adult who received the AZD1222 COVID-19 vaccine. CDR3 in amino acids: CASSLPGQGYSEAFF. The DNA for the CDR3 is TGTGCCAGCAGCTTACCGGGACAGGGGTATTCTGAAGCTTTCTTT. The full variable domain, its missing parts supplied by reference TRBV11-2 and TRBJ1-1, is EAGVAQSPRYKIIEKRQSVAFWCNPISGHATLYWYQQILGQGPKLLIQFQNNGVVDDSQLPKDRFSAERLKGVDSTLKIQPAKLEDSAVYLCASSLPGQGYSEAFFGQGTRLTVV.